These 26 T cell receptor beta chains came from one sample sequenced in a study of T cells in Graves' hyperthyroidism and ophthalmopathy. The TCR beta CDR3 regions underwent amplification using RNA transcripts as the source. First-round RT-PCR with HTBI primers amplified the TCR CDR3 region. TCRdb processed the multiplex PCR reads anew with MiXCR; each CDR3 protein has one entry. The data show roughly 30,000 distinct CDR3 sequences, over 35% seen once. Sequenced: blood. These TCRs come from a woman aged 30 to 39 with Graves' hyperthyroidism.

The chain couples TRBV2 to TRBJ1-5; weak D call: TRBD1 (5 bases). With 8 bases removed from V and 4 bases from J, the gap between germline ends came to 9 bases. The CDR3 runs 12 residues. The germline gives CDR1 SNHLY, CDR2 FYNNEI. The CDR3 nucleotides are TGTGCCAGCCAGGGAATGAATCAGCCCCAGCATTTT. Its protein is CASQGMNQPQHF.

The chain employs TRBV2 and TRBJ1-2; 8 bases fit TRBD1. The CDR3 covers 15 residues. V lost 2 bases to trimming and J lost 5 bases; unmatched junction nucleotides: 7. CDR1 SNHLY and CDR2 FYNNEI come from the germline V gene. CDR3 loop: CASSEQGAVKYGYTF. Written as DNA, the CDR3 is TGTGCCAGCAGTGAACAGGGGGCGGTAAAGTATGGCTACACCTTC.

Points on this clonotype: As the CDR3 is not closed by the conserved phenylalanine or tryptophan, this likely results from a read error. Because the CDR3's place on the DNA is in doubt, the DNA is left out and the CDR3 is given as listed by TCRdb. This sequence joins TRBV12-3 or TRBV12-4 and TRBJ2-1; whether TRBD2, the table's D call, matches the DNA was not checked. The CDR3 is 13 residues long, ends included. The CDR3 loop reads CASSLPRGTTWIL.

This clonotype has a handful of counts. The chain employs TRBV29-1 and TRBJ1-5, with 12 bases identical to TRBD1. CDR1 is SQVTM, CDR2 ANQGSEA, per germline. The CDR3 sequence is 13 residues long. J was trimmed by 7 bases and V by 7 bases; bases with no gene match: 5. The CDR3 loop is CSATGTGGQPQHF. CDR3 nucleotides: TGCAGCGCTACCGGGACAGGGGGCCAGCCCCAGCATTTT. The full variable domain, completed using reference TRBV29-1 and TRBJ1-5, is SAVISQKPSRDICQRGTSLTIQCQVDSQVTMMFWYRQQPGQSLTLIATANQGSEATYESGFVIDKFPISRPNLTFSTLTVSNMSPEDSSIYLCSATGTGGQPQHFGDGTRLSIL.

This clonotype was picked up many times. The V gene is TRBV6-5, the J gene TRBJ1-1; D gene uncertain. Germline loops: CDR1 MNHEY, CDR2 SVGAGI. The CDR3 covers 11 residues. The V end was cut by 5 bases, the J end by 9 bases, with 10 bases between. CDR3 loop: CASSEDGQAFF. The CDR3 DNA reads TGTGCCAGCAGTGAGGACGGCCAAGCTTTCTTT.

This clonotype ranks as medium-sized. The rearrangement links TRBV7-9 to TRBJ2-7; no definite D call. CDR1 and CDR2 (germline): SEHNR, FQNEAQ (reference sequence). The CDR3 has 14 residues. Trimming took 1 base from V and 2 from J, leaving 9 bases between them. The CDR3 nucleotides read TGTGCCAGCAGCTTAGGGGCCGATGCCTACGAGCAGTACTTC. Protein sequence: CASSLGADAYEQYF.

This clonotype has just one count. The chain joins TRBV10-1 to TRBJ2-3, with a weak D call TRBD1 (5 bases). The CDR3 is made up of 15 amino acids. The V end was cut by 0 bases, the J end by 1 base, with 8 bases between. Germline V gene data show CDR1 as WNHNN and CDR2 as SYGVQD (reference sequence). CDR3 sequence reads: CASSESGAGTDTQYF. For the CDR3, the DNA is TGCGCCAGCAGTGAGTCAGGGGCTGGCACAGATACGCAGTATTTT.

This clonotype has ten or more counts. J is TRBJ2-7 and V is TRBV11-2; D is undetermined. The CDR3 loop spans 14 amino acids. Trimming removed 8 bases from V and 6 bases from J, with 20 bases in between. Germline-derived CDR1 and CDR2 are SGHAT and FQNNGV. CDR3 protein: CASGTRTHLSEQYF. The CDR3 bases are TGTGCCAGCGGAACGAGAACCCACCTTAGCGAGCAGTACTTC.

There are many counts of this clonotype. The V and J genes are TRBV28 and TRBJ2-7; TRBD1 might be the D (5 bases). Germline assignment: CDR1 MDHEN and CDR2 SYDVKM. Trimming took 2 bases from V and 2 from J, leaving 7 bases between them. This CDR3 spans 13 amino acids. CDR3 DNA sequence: TGTGCCAGCAGTTTAGGACAACCCTACGAGCAGTACTTC. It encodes CASSLGQPYEQYF.

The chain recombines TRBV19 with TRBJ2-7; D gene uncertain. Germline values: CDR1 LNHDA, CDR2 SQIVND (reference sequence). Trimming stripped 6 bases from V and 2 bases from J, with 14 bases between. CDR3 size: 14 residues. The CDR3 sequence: CASSQGLLAYEQYF. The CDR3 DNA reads TGTGCCAGTAGCCAAGGCCTGTTAGCCTACGAGCAGTACTTC.

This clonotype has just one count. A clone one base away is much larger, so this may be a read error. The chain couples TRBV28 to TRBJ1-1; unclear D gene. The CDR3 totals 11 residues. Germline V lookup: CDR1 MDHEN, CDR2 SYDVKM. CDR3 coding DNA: TGTGCCAGCAGGAAGAACGCTGAAGCTTTCTTT. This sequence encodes CASRKNAEAFF.

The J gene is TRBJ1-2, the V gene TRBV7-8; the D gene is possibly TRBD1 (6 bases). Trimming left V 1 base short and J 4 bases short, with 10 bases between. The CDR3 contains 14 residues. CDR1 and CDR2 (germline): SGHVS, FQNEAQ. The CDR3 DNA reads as TGTGCCAGCAGCTTAGACAGGGTGGCCTATGGCTACACCTTC. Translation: CASSLDRVAYGYTF.

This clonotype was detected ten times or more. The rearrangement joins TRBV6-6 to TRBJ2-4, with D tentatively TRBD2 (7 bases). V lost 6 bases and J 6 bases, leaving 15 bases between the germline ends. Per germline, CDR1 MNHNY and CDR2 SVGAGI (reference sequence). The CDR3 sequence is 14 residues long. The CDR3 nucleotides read TGTGCCAGCAGGCCTGGGGGGGGCGGAAACATTCAGTACTTC. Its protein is CASRPGGGGNIQYF.

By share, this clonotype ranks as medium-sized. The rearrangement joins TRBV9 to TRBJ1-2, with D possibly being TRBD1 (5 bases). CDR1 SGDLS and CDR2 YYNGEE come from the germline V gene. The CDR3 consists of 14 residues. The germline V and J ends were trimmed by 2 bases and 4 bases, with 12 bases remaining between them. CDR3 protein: CASSVGDGVYGYTF. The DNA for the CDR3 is TGTGCCAGCAGCGTTGGGGACGGGGTCTATGGCTACACCTTC.

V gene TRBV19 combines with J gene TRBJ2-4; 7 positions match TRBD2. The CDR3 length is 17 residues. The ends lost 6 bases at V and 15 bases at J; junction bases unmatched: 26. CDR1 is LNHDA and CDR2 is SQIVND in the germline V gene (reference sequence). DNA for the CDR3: TGTGCCAGTAGAATTAGCGGTGGGAGGGTAGCCAAAAACGTTCGGTACTTC. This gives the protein CASRISGGRVAKNVRYF.

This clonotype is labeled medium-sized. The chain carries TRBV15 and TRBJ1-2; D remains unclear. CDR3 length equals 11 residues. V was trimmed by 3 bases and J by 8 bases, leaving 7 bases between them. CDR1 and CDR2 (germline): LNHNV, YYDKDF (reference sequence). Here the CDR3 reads CATSRVGGYTF. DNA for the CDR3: TGTGCCACCAGCAGGGTTGGGGGCTACACCTTC.

As DNA, the CDR3 is TGTGCCAGCAGCCCAGTAGGGCAGAAGAGCAATGAGCAGTTCTTC. Amino acid sequence: CASSPVGQKSNEQFF. The chain uses TRBV7-2 and TRBJ2-1; no reliable D call. The CDR3 loop spans 15 amino acids. Deletions cut 5 bases from V and 6 bases from J, with 17 bases between. The germline V gene has CDR1 SGHTA and CDR2 FQGNSA.

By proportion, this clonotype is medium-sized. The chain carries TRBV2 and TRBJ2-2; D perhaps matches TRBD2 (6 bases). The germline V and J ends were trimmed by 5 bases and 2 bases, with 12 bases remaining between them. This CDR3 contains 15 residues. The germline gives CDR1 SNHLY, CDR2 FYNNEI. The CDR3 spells CASSPQGGNTGELFF. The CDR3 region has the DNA TGTGCCAGCAGTCCTCAGGGAGGTAACACCGGGGAGCTGTTTTTT. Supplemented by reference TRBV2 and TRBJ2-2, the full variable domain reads EPEVTQTPSHQVTQMGQEVILRCVPISNHLYFYWYRQILGQKVEFLVSFYNNEISEKSEIFDDQFSVERPDGSNFTLKIRSTKLEDSAMYFCASSPQGGNTGELFFGEGSRLTVL.

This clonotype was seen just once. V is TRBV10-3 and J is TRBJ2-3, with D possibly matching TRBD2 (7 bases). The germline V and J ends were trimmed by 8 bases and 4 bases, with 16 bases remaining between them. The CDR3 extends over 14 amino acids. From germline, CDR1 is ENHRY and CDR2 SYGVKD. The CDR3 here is CAIGLGGGADTQYF. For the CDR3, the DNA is TGTGCCATCGGTTTGGGCGGGGGCGCAGATACGCAGTATTTT.

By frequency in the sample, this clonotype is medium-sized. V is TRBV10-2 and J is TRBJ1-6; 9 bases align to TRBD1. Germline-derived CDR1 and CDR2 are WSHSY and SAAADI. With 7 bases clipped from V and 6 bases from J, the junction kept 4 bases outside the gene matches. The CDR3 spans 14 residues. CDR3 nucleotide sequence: TGCGCCAGCACAGGGGACAGGGCTAATTCACCCCTCCACTTT. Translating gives CASTGDRANSPLHF.

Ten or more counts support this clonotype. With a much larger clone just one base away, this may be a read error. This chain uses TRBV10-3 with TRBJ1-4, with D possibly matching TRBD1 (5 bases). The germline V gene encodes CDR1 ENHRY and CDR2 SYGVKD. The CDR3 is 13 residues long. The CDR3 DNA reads TGTGCCACGGGTGGGGGATCTAATGAAGAACTGTTTTTT. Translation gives CATGGGSNEELFF.

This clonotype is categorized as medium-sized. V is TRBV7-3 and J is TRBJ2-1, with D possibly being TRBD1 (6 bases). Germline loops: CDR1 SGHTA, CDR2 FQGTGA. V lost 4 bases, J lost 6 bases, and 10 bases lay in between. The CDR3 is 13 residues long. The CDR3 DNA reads TGTGCCAGCAGCTACGCCAGGGGCAATGAGCAGTTCTTC. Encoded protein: CASSYARGNEQFF.

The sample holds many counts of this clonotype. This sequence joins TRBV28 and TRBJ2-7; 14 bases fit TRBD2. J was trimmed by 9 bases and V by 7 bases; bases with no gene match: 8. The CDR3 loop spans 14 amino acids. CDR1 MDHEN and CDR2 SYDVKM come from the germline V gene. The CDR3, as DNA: TGTGCCAGCAAAGTCTCCGGACTAGCGGGAGGGCAGTACTTC. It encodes CASKVSGLAGGQYF.

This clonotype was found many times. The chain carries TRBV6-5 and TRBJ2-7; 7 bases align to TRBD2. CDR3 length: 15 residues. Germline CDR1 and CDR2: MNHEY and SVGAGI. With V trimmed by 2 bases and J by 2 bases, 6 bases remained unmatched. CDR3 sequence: CASSYRRERTYEQYF. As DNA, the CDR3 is TGTGCCAGCAGTTACCGGCGGGAGCGGACCTACGAGCAGTACTTC.

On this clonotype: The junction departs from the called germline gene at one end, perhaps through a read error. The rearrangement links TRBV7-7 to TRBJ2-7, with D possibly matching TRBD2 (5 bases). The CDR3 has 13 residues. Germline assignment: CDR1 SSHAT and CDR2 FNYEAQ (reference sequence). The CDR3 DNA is TGTGCTAGCAGCATAAGCCCCGGGGTCGAGCAGTACTTC. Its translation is CASSISPGVEQYF.

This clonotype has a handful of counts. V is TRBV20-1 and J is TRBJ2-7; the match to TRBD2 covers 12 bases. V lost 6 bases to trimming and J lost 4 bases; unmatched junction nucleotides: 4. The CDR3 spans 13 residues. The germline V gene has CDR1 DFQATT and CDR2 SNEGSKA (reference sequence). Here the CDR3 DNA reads TGCAGTGCCAAGACTAGCGGGAGTTACGAGCAGTACTTC. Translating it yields CSAKTSGSYEQYF.